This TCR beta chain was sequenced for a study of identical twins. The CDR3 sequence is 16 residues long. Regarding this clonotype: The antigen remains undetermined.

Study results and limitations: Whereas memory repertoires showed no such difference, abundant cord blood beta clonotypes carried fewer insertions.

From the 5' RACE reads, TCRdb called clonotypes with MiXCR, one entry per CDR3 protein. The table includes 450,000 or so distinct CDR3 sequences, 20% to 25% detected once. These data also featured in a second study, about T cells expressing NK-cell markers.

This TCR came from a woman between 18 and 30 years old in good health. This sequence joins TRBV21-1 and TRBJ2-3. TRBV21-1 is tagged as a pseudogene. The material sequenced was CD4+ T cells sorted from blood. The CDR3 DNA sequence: TGTGCCAGCAGCACGATCTCGACCGGCACCCGAGATACGCAGTATTTT. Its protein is CASSTISTGTRDTQYF.